This T cell receptor beta chain was sequenced in a study of CD8 T cells in ankylosing spondylitis. Findings and caveats of the study: Seemingly distinctive of ankylosing spondylitis blood was a TCR beta motif formed by eight highly homologous variants.

In this sample, this clonotype turned up a few times. Its antigen is undetermined. The TCR beta libraries were generated through quantitative 5'-RACE incorporating molecular barcodes. TCRdb passed the 5' RACE reads through MiXCR, listing each CDR3 protein once. The sample includes under 200,000 distinct CDR3 sequences, 9.8% of them seen just once. From germline, CDR1 is SGHAT and CDR2 FQNNGV. The CDR3 runs to 17 residues. V lost 1 base, J lost 2 bases, and 16 bases lay in between. J is TRBJ2-3 and V is TRBV11-2; D is perhaps TRBD2 (5 bases). The sequence was obtained from a female donor with ankylosing spondylitis or in good health (not recorded which). The sample comprised blood, either unsorted or a sorted T cell fraction (not recorded which). The CDR3 DNA is TGTGCCAGCAGCTTAGGGCGTCGCGGGCAACACACAGATACGCAGTATTTT. Amino acid sequence: CASSLGRRGQHTDTQYF.